These T cell receptor beta chains were read from a single sample in a study of post-analysis software for immune sequencing data. TCRdb re-analysed the PCR reads in MiXCR, keeping a single row per CDR3 protein. The sample yields around 700,000 distinct CDR3 sequences, around 64% seen once. The specimen was blood. The receptors come from a girl aged 2 to 9 with multiple sclerosis. The CDR3 runs from the conserved cysteine through the conserved F or W. The D gene is left open where the match is weak. Expanded clones are given a class, and other clones once, few, many or no size at all.

CDR3: CASSLGAEGDREETQYF; DNA: TGTGCCAGCAGCTTAGGTGCGGAGGGAGACAGGGAAGAGACCCAGTACTTC; V: TRBV7-9; size: .; J: TRBJ2-5; D: .
CDR3: CASSPSREQYF; DNA: TGTGCCAGCAGCCCTTCACGCGAGCAGTACTTC; V: TRBV7-2; size: few; J: TRBJ2-7; D: .
CDR3: CASFAPGFGAVLTDTQYF; DNA: TGTGCCAGCTTTGCTCCCGGATTTGGGGCTGTCTTGACAGATACGCAGTATTTT; V: TRBV6-1; size: .; J: TRBJ2-3; D: .
CDR3: CSVDGVDSAPYEQYF; DNA: TGCAGCGTTGATGGGGTTGACAGTGCCCCCTACGAGCAGTACTTC; V: TRBV29-1; size: .; J: TRBJ2-7; D: .
CDR3: CASSFGLAGNEQFF; DNA: TGTGCCAGCAGTTTTGGACTAGCGGGGAATGAGCAGTTCTTC; V: TRBV27; size: .; J: TRBJ2-1; D: TRBD2
CDR3: CSALGRLNEQFF; DNA: TGCAGTGCGCTGGGACGACTCAATGAGCAGTTCTTC; V: TRBV20-1; size: few; J: TRBJ2-1; D: .
CDR3: CSVVGNGELFF; DNA: TGCAGCGTTGTGGGGAACGGGGAGCTGTTTTTT; V: TRBV29-1; size: .; J: TRBJ2-2; D: .
CDR3: CASSGVGAPYEQYF; DNA: TGTGCCAGCAGCGGAGTAGGAGCGCCCTACGAGCAGTACTTC; V: TRBV7-6; size: .; J: TRBJ2-7; D: .
CDR3: CATSDHPGTRYF; DNA: TGTGCCACCAGTGACCACCCTGGGACCAGGTACTTC; V: TRBV24-1; size: few; J: TRBJ2-7; D: .
CDR3: CAGSGQGAGGTQYF; DNA: TGTGCCGGAAGCGGACAGGGCGCAGGGGGTACGCAGTATTTT; V: TRBV5-5; size: .; J: TRBJ2-3; D: TRBD1
CDR3: CASSQGVGEGAYNEQFF; DNA: TGCGCCAGCAGCCAGGGTGTTGGGGAGGGCGCCTACAATGAGCAGTTCTTC; V: TRBV4-1; size: few; J: TRBJ2-1; D: TRBD2
CDR3: CASSLGLRDGAYNEQFF; DNA: TGTGCCAGCAGCTTAGGGCTCCGGGACGGAGCCTACAATGAGCAGTTCTTC; V: TRBV11-2; size: .; J: TRBJ2-1; D: .
CDR3: CASRGAEPWINEQFF; DNA: TGTGCCAGCAGAGGCGCCGAGCCCTGGATTAATGAGCAGTTCTTC; V: TRBV6-1; size: .; J: TRBJ2-1; D: .
CDR3: CASSLDSTGQETQYF; DNA: TGTGCCAGCAGCTTAGACTCGACAGGACAAGAGACCCAGTACTTC; V: TRBV11-2; size: .; J: TRBJ2-5; D: .
CDR3: CASAGSTGNEKLFF; DNA: TGTGCCAGCGCGGGATCGACAGGGAATGAAAAACTGTTTTTT; V: TRBV6-2/TRBV6-3; size: .; J: TRBJ1-4; D: TRBD1
CDR3: CASLPGRNSNQPQHF; DNA: TGTGCCTCCCTCCCGGGTCGGAATAGCAATCAGCCCCAGCATTTT; V: TRBV12-3/TRBV12-4; size: few; J: TRBJ1-5; D: .
CDR3: CASSLVGDPRYNEQFF; DNA: TGCGCCAGCAGCTTGGTCGGGGACCCCCGCTACAATGAGCAGTTCTTC; V: TRBV5-1; size: .; J: TRBJ2-1; D: .
CDR3: CSASRFEDYGYTF; DNA: TGCAGTGCTAGTCGGTTTGAGGACTATGGCTACACCTTC; V: TRBV20-1; size: .; J: TRBJ1-2; D: .
CDR3: CASSLAGDTDTQYF; DNA: TGCGCCAGCAGCTTGGCGGGAGACACAGATACGCAGTATTTT; V: TRBV5-1; size: few; J: TRBJ2-3; D: .
CDR3: CASSFGTSGRGEQYF; DNA: TGTGCCAGCAGTTTCGGGACTAGCGGGAGAGGCGAGCAGTACTTC; V: TRBV27; size: .; J: TRBJ2-7; D: TRBD2
CDR3: CSARDSRLETQYF; DNA: TGCAGTGCTAGAGATTCTAGATTGGAGACCCAGTACTTC; V: TRBV20-1; size: .; J: TRBJ2-5; D: .
CDR3: CASSQGLASDEQYF; DNA: TGTGCCAGCAGCCAAGGACTAGCTTCCGACGAGCAGTACTTC; V: TRBV3-1; size: few; J: TRBJ2-7; D: TRBD2
CDR3: CASSQKGAGVSTDTQYF; DNA: TGCGCCAGCAGCCAAAAAGGAGCGGGAGTGAGCACAGATACGCAGTATTTT; V: TRBV4-1; size: few; J: TRBJ2-3; D: TRBD2
CDR3: CASSTRGAGTGELFF; DNA: TGTGCCAGCAGTACCAGAGGGGCAGGGACCGGGGAGCTGTTTTTT; V: TRBV11-2; size: .; J: TRBJ2-2; D: .
CDR3: CASSFGQGGLNYGYTF; DNA: TGTGCCAGCAGCTTTGGTCAGGGGGGACTTAACTATGGCTACACCTTC; V: TRBV13; size: .; J: TRBJ1-2; D: TRBD1
CDR3: CASSYPSHRGLPNVLTF; DNA: TGTGCCAGCAGTTACCCTAGTCACAGGGGCCTGCCCAACGTCCTGACTTTC; V: TRBV6-5; size: .; J: TRBJ2-6; D: TRBD1
CDR3: CASSPRAGERNYGYTF; DNA: TGTGCCAGCAGTCCCCGAGCAGGGGAGAGGAACTATGGCTACACCTTC; V: TRBV12-3/TRBV12-4; size: .; J: TRBJ1-2; D: .
CDR3: CASSSPPGQGNRPIYEQYF; DNA: TGTGCCAGCAGCTCCCCCCCCGGACAGGGGAATAGACCTATCTACGAGCAGTACTTC; V: TRBV11-2; size: few; J: TRBJ2-7; D: TRBD1